The 21 T cell receptor beta chains listed next were all sequenced from one sample in a study of T cell repertoires in cytomegalovirus infection. TCRdb re-derived calls from the reads in MiXCR, one entry per CDR3 protein. The table has under 100,000 distinct CDR3 sequences, 3.5% to 4.5% seen once. Sequencing was performed on PBMCs. The receptors were sampled from a human donor in good health (CMV status not recorded). Some clones in this sample may be carry-over from other donors' samples.

This clonotype was recorded many times. The V gene is TRBV7-9, the J gene TRBJ2-2; D is unclear. Germline CDR1 reads SEHNR; CDR2 reads FQNEAQ (reference sequence). The CDR3 loop spans 8 amino acids. The CDR3 is CDTGELFF. The CDR3 DNA follows: TGTGACACCGGGGAGCTGTTTTTT.

This clonotype was counted many times. The chain joins TRBV10-3 to TRBJ1-2; D is perhaps TRBD1 (5 bases). CDR1 and CDR2 (germline): ENHRY, SYGVKD. CDR3 size: 14 residues. V shed 6 bases and J shed 3 bases, with 14 bases lying between them. The CDR3 is CAISTPGRHYGYTF. CDR3 nucleotide sequence: TGTGCCATCAGCACACCGGGACGGCACTATGGCTACACCTTC.

This clonotype was counted many times. The rearrangement links TRBV7-2 to TRBJ1-1; D is possibly TRBD1 (6 bases). This CDR3 comprises 14 residues. Trimming removed 5 bases at V and 1 base at J, with 11 bases between. From germline, CDR1 is SGHTA and CDR2 FQGNSA. DNA for the CDR3: TGTGCCAGCAGCAGTTACAGGGAGAACACTGAAGCTTTCTTT. Translated: CASSSYRENTEAFF. Full variable domain (remainder filled in from reference TRBV7-2 and TRBJ1-1): GAGVSQSPSNKVTEKGKDVELRCDPISGHTALYWYRQSLGQGLEFLIYFQGNSAPDKSGLPSDRFSAERTGGSVSTLTIQRTQQEDSAVYLCASSSYRENTEAFFGQGTRLTVV.

This clonotype has ten or more counts. The chain employs TRBV7-9 and TRBJ2-7; 12 nucleotides line up with TRBD1. Losses at the gene ends were 5 bases for V and 10 bases for J; bases not matched to a gene: 3. Germline CDR1 SEHNR, CDR2 FQNEAQ (reference sequence). This CDR3 has 12 residues. The CDR3 sequence: CASSRGQGAQYF. CDR3 in DNA: TGTGCCAGCAGCCGGGGACAGGGGGCCCAGTACTTC.

This clonotype was recorded at least ten times. The genes are TRBV20-1 and TRBJ1-5, with 8 bases fitting TRBD1. This CDR3 is 15 amino acids long. The V gene end was trimmed by 1 base and the J gene end by 2 bases; junction bases not matched to a gene: 4. The germline gives CDR1 DFQATT, CDR2 SNEGSKA (reference sequence). The CDR3 nucleotides are TGCAGTGCTAGAGCTTCGACAGGGGGCAATCAGCCCCAGCATTTT. It yields the protein CSARASTGGNQPQHF.

This clonotype was counted many times. The chain links TRBV7-8 to TRBJ1-5, with 10 bases that match TRBD1. CDR3 length equals 19 residues. With 4 bases clipped from V and 3 bases from J, the junction kept 15 bases outside the gene matches. Germline V lookup: CDR1 SGHVS, CDR2 FQNEAQ. CDR3 sequence: CASSSTDPSGTGDNQPQHF. In DNA, the CDR3 is TGTGCCAGCAGCTCCACGGATCCATCCGGGACAGGGGACAATCAGCCCCAGCATTTT.

Ten or more counts support this clonotype. The CDR3 loop is CASRRTGVYNSPLHF. CDR3 coding DNA: TGTGCCAGCAGACGAACAGGGGTCTATAATTCACCCCTCCACTTT. J is TRBJ1-6 and V is TRBV6-6; 7 bases fit TRBD1. Per the germline V gene, CDR1 is MNHNY and CDR2 is SVGAGI (reference sequence). With 6 bases clipped from V and 3 bases from J, the junction kept 5 bases outside the gene matches. The CDR3 length is 15 residues.

This clonotype counts as medium-sized (0.01 to 0.1%). The J gene is TRBJ1-1, the V gene TRBV7-2; a possible D gene is TRBD1 (6 bases). The V and J ends lost 3 bases and 6 bases respectively, with 11 bases between them. The germline CDR1 and CDR2 sequences are SGHTA and FQGNSA. CDR3 length equals 13 residues. The chain's CDR3 is CASSFPGGAEAFF. The DNA for the CDR3 is TGTGCCAGCAGCTTTCCGGGGGGCGCTGAAGCTTTCTTT.

Ten or more counts support this clonotype. The J gene is TRBJ2-5, the V gene TRBV20-1; TRBD2 matches 10 bases. The J segment lost 4 bases and the V segment lost 6 bases, leaving 14 bases of the junction unmatched. CDR1 DFQATT and CDR2 SNEGSKA come from the germline V gene (reference sequence). The CDR3 has 16 residues. The CDR3, as DNA: TGCAGTGCCACCCTAGGTCAAGCGGGGGGGTCAGAGACCCAGTACTTC. This codes for CSATLGQAGGSETQYF.

This clonotype was seen many times. This chain uses TRBV4-2 with TRBJ2-1; 9 bases map to TRBD2. Germline V gene lookup returns CDR1 LGHNA and CDR2 YNFKEQ. The trim removed 0 bases at V and 13 bases at J, leaving 7 bases unmatched. The CDR3 sequence is 14 residues long. The CDR3: CASSQDRAGGAQFF. For the CDR3, the DNA is TGTGCCAGCAGCCAAGATAGGGCGGGGGGGGCTCAGTTCTTC.

This clonotype appeared many times. The rearrangement joins TRBV20-1 to TRBJ2-6; 10 bases match TRBD1. In germline, CDR1 is DFQATT, CDR2 SNEGSKA (reference sequence). V dropped 3 bases and J dropped 2; count of bases not matched to a gene: 7. The CDR3 covers 17 residues. DNA of the CDR3: TGCAGTGCTAGGGAGACAGGGGGCACTGCTGGGGCCAACGTCCTGACTTTC. This codes for CSARETGGTAGANVLTF.

This clonotype was seen repeatedly, ten times or more. CDR3 region: CSARPGHWGEQYF. CDR3 in DNA: TGCAGTGCAAGACCCGGCCATTGGGGCGAGCAGTACTTC. The V gene is TRBV20-1, the J gene TRBJ2-7, with unresolved D. CDR3 length: 13 amino acids. V lost 6 bases, J lost 6 bases, and 18 bases lay in between. Germline V gene data show CDR1 as DFQATT and CDR2 as SNEGSKA (reference sequence).

Many counts were recorded for this clonotype. The chain employs TRBV7-2 and TRBJ1-5; D may be TRBD1 (6 bases). CDR3 length equals 15 residues. V lost 7 bases and J lost 2, with 15 bases in between. Germline V CDR1 and CDR2: SGHTA, FQGNSA. The CDR3 sequence: CASTPDRRGNQPQHF. CDR3 nucleotides: TGTGCCAGCACCCCAGACAGGAGGGGCAATCAGCCCCAGCATTTT.

In this sample, this clonotype turned up many times. The CDR3 coding sequence is TGTGCCAGCAGTTCTTTCGGTCAGAGGGGCGGCACAGATACGCAGTATTTT. Its translation is CASSSFGQRGGTDTQYF. This rearrangement joins TRBV6-2 or TRBV6-3 to TRBJ2-3, with D perhaps being TRBD1 or TRBD2 (5 bases each). The CDR3 loop spans 17 amino acids. Deletions cut 4 bases from V and 1 base from J, with 18 bases between. Germline CDR1 is MNHEY and CDR2 is SVGEGT.

The table lists this clonotype with many counts. The J gene is TRBJ1-6, the V gene TRBV5-4; D is undetermined. Trimming removed 5 bases from V and 4 bases from J, with 10 bases in between. The CDR3 loop spans 14 amino acids. Germline values: CDR1 SGHNT, CDR2 YYREEE (reference sequence). The CDR3 DNA follows: TGTGCCAGCAGTTCGCGGGAGTATAATTCACCCCTCCACTTT. Translation gives CASSSREYNSPLHF.

This clonotype was detected many times. The genes are TRBV29-1 and TRBJ2-3; perhaps TRBD1 as D (6 bases). With 7 bases removed from V and 6 bases from J, the gap between germline ends came to 23 bases. Germline CDR1 and CDR2: SQVTM and ANQGSEA. This CDR3 region has 15 residues. The CDR3 bases are TGCAGCGCCCACGGACAGACTGGGGGACGCGATACGCAGTATTTT. Its protein is CSAHGQTGGRDTQYF.

This clonotype was counted ten times or more. V and J are TRBV4-1 and TRBJ2-7; TRBD1 agrees at 11 bases. CDR1 is MGHRA and CDR2 is YSYEKL in the germline V gene. V was clipped by 2 bases and J by 5 bases; unmatched bases: 5. The CDR3 has 15 residues. Written as DNA, the CDR3 is TGCGCCAGCAGCCAACACGGACAGGGGGCCGACGAGCAGTACTTC. Translating it yields CASSQHGQGADEQYF.

This clonotype was observed at least ten times. J is TRBJ2-5 and V is TRBV28, with 8 bases that match TRBD2. Germline V CDR1 and CDR2: MDHEN, SYDVKM. The CDR3 runs to 14 residues. Trimming at V came to 8 bases and at J to 5 bases, leaving 10 bases not matched to a gene. The CDR3 region is CASAKGLALETQYF. CDR3 bases: TGTGCCAGCGCGAAAGGACTAGCTTTGGAGACCCAGTACTTC. The complete variable domain, with remaining parts taken from reference TRBV28 and TRBJ2-5, reads DVKVTQSSRYLVKRTGEKVFLECVQDMDHENMFWYRQDPGLGLRLIYFSYDVKMKEKGDIPEGYSVSREKKERFSLILESASTNQTSMYLCASAKGLALETQYFGPGTRLLVL.

In its sample, this clonotype was seen many times. V gene TRBV6-2 or TRBV6-3 combines with J gene TRBJ1-1, with no clear D. This CDR3 has 14 amino acids. Germline CDR1 reads MNHEY; CDR2 reads SVGEGT. V was trimmed by 5 bases and J by 1 base, leaving 11 bases between them. CDR3 sequence (DNA): TGTGCCAGCAGTCCCCTCCCAAGGAACACTGAAGCTTTCTTT. Translating it yields CASSPLPRNTEAFF.

This clonotype has a count of ten or more. V usage is TRBV12-3 or TRBV12-4 and J usage is TRBJ1-4, with TRBD1 matching 10 bases. CDR3 length equals 15 residues. Trimming took 3 bases from V and 6 from J; bases not matched to a gene: 4. The CDR3 bases are TGTGCCAGCAGTTTTGGGGGACAGGGGTATGAAAAACTGTTTTTT. Amino acids: CASSFGGQGYEKLFF.

This clonotype was detected ten times or more. The chain joins TRBV7-2 to TRBJ1-5; no firm D call. This CDR3 has 13 amino acids. Germline loops: CDR1 SGHTA, CDR2 FQGNSA. Trimming shortened V by 1 base and J by 5 bases, and 6 bases separated the two germline ends. This CDR3 reads CASSLERDQPQHF. The CDR3 DNA is TGTGCCAGCAGCTTAGAGAGAGATCAGCCCCAGCATTTT.